This T cell receptor beta chain was sequenced during a study of cytomegalovirus exposure and HLA in healthy donors. About the study: According to later analysis, the same platform produced the approximately 120 validation and approximately 630 first-cohort repertoires. Study findings and constraints: Confirmation was obtained in vitro that a few CMV-associated chains are specific for CMV antigens.

CDR3 length equals 14 residues. Germline V CDR1 and CDR2: LNHDA, SQIVND (reference sequence). V trimming: 7 bases; J trimming: 8 bases; junction bases outside the gene matches: 11. About this clone: Its antigen remains unknown.

Generated by immunoSEQ multiplex PCR, the TCRdb table keeps only in-frame clones and is missing some. The sample lists 150,000 to 200,000 clones, approximately 86% seen once, with around 2.3% in the top ten. The donors were part of the validation cohort, which consisted of approximately 110 subjects and was separate from the first cohort of several hundred subjects. The rearrangement links TRBV19 to TRBJ2-1; 7 bases fit TRBD1. The TCR originated in a woman in her late teens or twenties in good health and CMV-seronegative. The sequenced sample was PBMCs. DNA of the CDR3: TGTGCCAGTAAAAGAAGGGGGCTGAGGGATGAGCAGTTCTTC. Its protein is CASKRRGLRDEQFF.